This TCR beta chain is drawn from a study of shared clonotypes between healthy human individuals. Study conclusions and caveats: Compared with memory subsets, naive subsets generally had larger estimated richness. It was expected that sequencing depth would affect clonotype sharing among donors.

All donors were healthy HIV-negative adults lacking recent acute infections or vaccinations. This clone showed up just a few times. Its matching antigen is unknown. CDR1 is SGHNT and CDR2 is YYREEE in the germline V gene (reference sequence). The CDR3 has 16 residues. J was trimmed by 8 bases and V by 3 bases; bases with no gene match: 6. Every subset's genomic DNA went evenly onto several immunoSEQ plates. The protocol was immunoSEQ multiplex PCR, while the TCRdb copy is restricted to in-frame clones and leaves out a portion. There are 1.5 million to 1.9 million clones in the sample; 95% to 99% occur only once, and 0.45% lies in the top ten.

The sequenced material came from naive CD4+ T cells sorted from blood. Subset meaning: CD45RA+ positively selected. The gene calls are TRBV5-4 and TRBJ2-2, with 14 bases matching TRBD2. This receptor was identified in a man younger than 40 in good health. CDR3 sequence: CASSSPGLAGAGELFF. CDR3 nucleotides: TGTGCCAGCAGCTCGCCGGGACTAGCGGGAGCGGGGGAGCTGTTTTTT. The full variable domain, in which reference TRBV5-4 and TRBJ2-2 provide the parts outside the CDR3, is ETGVTQSPTHLIKTRGQQVTLRCSSQSGHNTVSWYQQALGQGPQFIFQYYREEENGRGNFPPRFSGLQFPNYSSELNVNALELDDSALYLCASSSPGLAGAGELFFGEGSRLTVL.